This T cell receptor beta chain was retrieved from a study of T cell responses to AZD1222 COVID-19 vaccine. Using immunoSEQ multiplex PCR, the repertoire was profiled, and TCRdb retains in-frame clones only, with some absent. The sample contains some 150,000 clones, 88% of which appear only once. The germline V gene encodes CDR1 ENHRY and CDR2 SYGVKD. This CDR3 contains 15 residues. V lost 0 bases to trimming and J lost 7 bases, with 15 bases between them. A remark on this clone: Its specificity is unknown.

Study conclusions and caveats: Baseline serostatus was positive in only a handful of AZD1222 recipients.

Sequences were derived from peripheral blood, sampled on day 0 of MenACWY control vaccination. This receptor was obtained from an adult in good health. The rearrangement uses TRBV10-3 and TRBJ1-2; no definite D call. CDR3 in DNA: TGTGCCATCAGTGAGTCGAACCTCGAAGGGTTTGGCTACACCTTC. Translated: CAISESNLEGFGYTF.